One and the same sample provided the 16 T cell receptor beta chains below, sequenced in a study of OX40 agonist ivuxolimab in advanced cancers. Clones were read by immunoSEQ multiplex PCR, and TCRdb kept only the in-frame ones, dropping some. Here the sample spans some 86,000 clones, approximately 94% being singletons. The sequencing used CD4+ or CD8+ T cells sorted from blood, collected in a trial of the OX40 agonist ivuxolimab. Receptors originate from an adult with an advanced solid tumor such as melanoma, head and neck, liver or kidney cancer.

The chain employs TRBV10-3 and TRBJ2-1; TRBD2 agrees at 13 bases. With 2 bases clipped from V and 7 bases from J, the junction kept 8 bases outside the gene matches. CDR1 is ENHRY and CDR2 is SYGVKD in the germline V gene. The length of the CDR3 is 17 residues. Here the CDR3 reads CAISEPRGLAGDNEQFF. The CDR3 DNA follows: TGTGCCATCAGTGAGCCCCGAGGACTAGCGGGGGATAATGAGCAGTTCTTC.

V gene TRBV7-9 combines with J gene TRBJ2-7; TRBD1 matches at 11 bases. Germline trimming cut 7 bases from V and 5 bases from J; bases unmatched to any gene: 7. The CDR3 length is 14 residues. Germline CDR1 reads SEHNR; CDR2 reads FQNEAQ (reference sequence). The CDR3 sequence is CASNLPGQGDEQYF. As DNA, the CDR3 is TGTGCCAGCAATCTTCCGGGACAGGGGGACGAGCAGTACTTC.

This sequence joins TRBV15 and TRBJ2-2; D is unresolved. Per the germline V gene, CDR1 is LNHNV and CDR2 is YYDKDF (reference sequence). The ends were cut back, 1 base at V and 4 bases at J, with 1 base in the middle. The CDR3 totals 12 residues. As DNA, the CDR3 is TGTGCCACCAGCAGAGTCACCGGGGAGCTGTTTTTT. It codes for CATSRVTGELFF.

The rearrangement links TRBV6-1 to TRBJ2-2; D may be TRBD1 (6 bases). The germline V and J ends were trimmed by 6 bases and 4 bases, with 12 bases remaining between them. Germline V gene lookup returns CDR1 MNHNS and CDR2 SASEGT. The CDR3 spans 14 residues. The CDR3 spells CASRGAAGTGELFF. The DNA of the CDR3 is TGTGCCAGCAGGGGGGCGGCGGGCACCGGGGAGCTGTTTTTT.

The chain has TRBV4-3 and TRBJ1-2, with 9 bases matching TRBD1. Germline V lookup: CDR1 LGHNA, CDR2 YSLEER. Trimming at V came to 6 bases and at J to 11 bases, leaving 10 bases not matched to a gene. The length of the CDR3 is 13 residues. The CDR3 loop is CASRSVGQGSYTF. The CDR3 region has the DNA TGCGCCAGCAGGAGCGTGGGACAGGGTAGTTACACCTTC.

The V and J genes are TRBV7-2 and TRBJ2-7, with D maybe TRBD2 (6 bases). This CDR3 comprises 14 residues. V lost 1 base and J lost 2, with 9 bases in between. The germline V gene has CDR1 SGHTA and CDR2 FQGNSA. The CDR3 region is CASSLGDWTYEQYF. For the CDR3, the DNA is TGTGCCAGCAGCTTAGGGGACTGGACCTACGAGCAGTACTTC.

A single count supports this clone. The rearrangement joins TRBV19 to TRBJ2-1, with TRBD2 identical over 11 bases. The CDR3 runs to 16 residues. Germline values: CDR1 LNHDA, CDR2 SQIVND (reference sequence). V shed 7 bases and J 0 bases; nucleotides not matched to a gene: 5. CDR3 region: CASTRLAGSSYNEQFF. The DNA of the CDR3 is TGTGCCAGTACTCGACTAGCGGGGAGCTCCTACAATGAGCAGTTCTTC.

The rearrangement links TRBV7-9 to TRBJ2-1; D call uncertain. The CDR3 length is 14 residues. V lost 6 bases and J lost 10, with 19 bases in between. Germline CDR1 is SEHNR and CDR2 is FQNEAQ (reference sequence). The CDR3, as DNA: TGTGCCAGCAGTAACCCCGCGCGGCCGAACGAGCAGTTCTTC. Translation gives CASSNPARPNEQFF. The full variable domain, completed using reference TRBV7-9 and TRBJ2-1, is DTGVSQNPRHKITKRGQNVTFRCDPISEHNRLYWYRQTLGQGPEFLTYFQNEAQLEKSRLLSDRFSAERPKGSFSTLEIQRTEQGDSAMYLCASSNPARPNEQFFGPGTRLTVL.

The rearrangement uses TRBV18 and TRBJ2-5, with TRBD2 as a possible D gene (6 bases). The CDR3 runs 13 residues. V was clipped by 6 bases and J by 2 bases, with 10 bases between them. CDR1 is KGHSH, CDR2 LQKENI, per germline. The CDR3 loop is CASSAGSQETQYF. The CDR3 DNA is TGTGCCAGCTCGGCGGGGTCACAAGAGACCCAGTACTTC.

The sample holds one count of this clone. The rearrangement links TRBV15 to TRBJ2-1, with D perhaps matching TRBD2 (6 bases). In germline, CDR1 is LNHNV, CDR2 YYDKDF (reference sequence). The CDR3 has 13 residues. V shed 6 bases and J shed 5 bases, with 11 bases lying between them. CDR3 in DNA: TGTGCCACCAGTCGGGAGTCAAACAATGAGCAGTTCTTC. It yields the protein CATSRESNNEQFF.

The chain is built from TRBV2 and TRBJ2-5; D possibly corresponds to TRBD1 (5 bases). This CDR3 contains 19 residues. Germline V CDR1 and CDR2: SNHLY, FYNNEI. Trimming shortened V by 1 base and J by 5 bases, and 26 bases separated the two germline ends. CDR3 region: CASSEGQGLHRFQKETQYF. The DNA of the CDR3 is TGTGCCAGCAGTGAAGGTCAGGGCCTGCATCGGTTTCAAAAGGAGACCCAGTACTTC.

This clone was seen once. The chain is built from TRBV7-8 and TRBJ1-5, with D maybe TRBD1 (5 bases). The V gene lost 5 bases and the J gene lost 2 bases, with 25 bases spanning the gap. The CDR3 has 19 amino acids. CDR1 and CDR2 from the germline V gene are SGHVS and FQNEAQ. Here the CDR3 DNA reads TGTGCCAGCAGCGCAAGCTGGGACCTCGGTCTAAACGGCAATCAGCCCCAGCATTTT. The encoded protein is CASSASWDLGLNGNQPQHF.

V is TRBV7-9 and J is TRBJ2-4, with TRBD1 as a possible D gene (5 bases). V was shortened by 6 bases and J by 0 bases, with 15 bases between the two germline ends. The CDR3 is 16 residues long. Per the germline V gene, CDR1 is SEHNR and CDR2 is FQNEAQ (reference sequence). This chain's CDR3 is CASSTPDILAKNIQYF. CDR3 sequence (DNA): TGTGCCAGCAGTACTCCGGACATTCTAGCCAAAAACATTCAGTACTTC.

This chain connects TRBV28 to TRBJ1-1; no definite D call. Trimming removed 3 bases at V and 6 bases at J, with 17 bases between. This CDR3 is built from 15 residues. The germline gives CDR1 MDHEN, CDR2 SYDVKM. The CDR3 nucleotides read TGTGCCAGCAGTTTCGCTCTCACACTCAACGCTGAAGCTTTCTTT. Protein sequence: CASSFALTLNAEAFF.

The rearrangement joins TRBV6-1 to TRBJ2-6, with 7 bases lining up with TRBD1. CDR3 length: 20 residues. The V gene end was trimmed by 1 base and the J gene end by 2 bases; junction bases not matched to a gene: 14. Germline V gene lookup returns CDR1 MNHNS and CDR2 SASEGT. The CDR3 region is CASSEVLQGLPHAGANVLTF. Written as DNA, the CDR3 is TGTGCCAGCAGTGAAGTTTTACAGGGGCTGCCTCATGCTGGGGCCAACGTCCTGACTTTC.

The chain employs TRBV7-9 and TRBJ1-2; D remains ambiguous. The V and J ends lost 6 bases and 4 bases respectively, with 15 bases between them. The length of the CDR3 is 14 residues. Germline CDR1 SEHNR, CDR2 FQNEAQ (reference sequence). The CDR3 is CASRALDGSYGYTF. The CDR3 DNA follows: TGTGCCAGCAGGGCATTGGACGGCAGCTATGGCTACACCTTC.